The 27 T cell receptor beta chains listed next were all sequenced from one sample in a study of blood T cell repertoires in COVID-19 (TCRdb year 2020). The library came from the immunoSEQ multiplex PCR assay. TCRdb stores this immuneACCESS table with in-frame sequences only. Part of the clones is absent; in the studies checked, under half of the shortfall reflects unresolved V genes, and no reason is known for the rest. The table for this sample lists 200,000 to 250,000 clones; 75% to 85% of them were counted only once. The ten largest clones take up just under 7.5% of the sample. Sequencing was done on a sample of peripheral blood. The receptors here all came from a woman between 45 and 65 years old with acute or convalescent COVID-19.

The chain combines TRBV19 with TRBJ1-6; 9 bases agree with TRBD1. The CDR3 is 14 amino acids. Germline CDR1 is LNHDA and CDR2 is SQIVND (reference sequence). V was pared by 5 bases and J by 9 bases, with 5 bases of the junction left unmatched. DNA for the CDR3: TGTGCCAGTAGTTTCGGACAGGGGAGTTCACCCCTCCACTTT. This encodes CASSFGQGSSPLHF.

V gene TRBV28 combines with J gene TRBJ2-1; perhaps TRBD2 as D (6 bases). The germline V gene encodes CDR1 MDHEN and CDR2 SYDVKM. The CDR3 runs to 13 residues. Deletions cut 6 bases from V and 7 bases from J, with 13 bases between. The CDR3 coding sequence is TGTGCCAGCAGCCCAACTAGCATAAATGAGCAGTTCTTC. Amino acid sequence: CASSPTSINEQFF.

This chain uses TRBV3-1 (or the pseudogene TRBV3-2) with TRBJ1-3; unclear D gene. This CDR3 is built from 16 residues. Trimming removed 1 base at V and 3 bases at J, with 13 bases between. Per the germline V gene, CDR1 is LGHDT and CDR2 is YNNKEL (reference sequence). The CDR3 nucleotides are TGTGCCAGCAGCCAAGGCCAAGGAGTTGGTGGAAACACCATATATTTT. This translates into CASSQGQGVGGNTIYF.

The chain uses TRBV5-4 and TRBJ2-2, with 13 bases aligning to TRBD2. In germline, CDR1 is SGHNT, CDR2 YYREEE (reference sequence). The V and J ends lost 3 bases and 4 bases, in that order; junction bases with no gene match: 9. This CDR3 is built from 18 residues. The CDR3 bases are TGTGCCAGCAGCTCACGTACTAGCGGGGGGGTTGCCACCGGGGAGCTGTTTTTT. It encodes CASSSRTSGGVATGELFF. Drawing the rest from reference TRBV5-4 and TRBJ2-2, the complete variable domain is ETGVTQSPTHLIKTRGQQVTLRCSSQSGHNTVSWYQQALGQGPQFIFQYYREEENGRGNFPPRFSGLQFPNYSSELNVNALELDDSALYLCASSSRTSGGVATGELFFGEGSRLTVL.

CDR3 DNA: TGTGCCAGCAGCCAAACCCCCGGGACAGGGGGAAACGAAAAACTGTTTTTT. It yields the protein CASSQTPGTGGNEKLFF. The rearrangement uses TRBV3-1 (or the pseudogene TRBV3-2) and TRBJ1-4; TRBD1 agrees at 11 bases. J gave up 8 bases and V 2 bases, and 10 bases lay outside the gene matches. The CDR3 extends over 17 amino acids. CDR1 and CDR2 from the germline V gene are LGHDT and YNNKEL (reference sequence).

The rearrangement links TRBV11-2 to TRBJ1-2; no firm D call. Trimming stripped 0 bases from V and 3 bases from J, with 8 bases between. The CDR3 has 14 amino acids. Germline V gene data show CDR1 as SGHAT and CDR2 as FQNNGV. The CDR3 sequence is CASSLDSGYYGYTF. CDR3 sequence (DNA): TGTGCCAGCAGCTTAGATTCGGGTTACTATGGCTACACCTTC.

The chain employs TRBV28 and TRBJ1-5, with 10 bases aligning to TRBD1. The CDR3 consists of 15 residues. Trimming cost V 5 bases and J 6 bases; bases outside gene matches: 7. Germline V CDR1 and CDR2: MDHEN, SYDVKM. CDR3 region: CASSRDRGGGQPQHF. The DNA for the CDR3 is TGTGCCAGCAGTCGGGACAGGGGTGGGGGTCAGCCCCAGCATTTT.

The chain joins TRBV28 to TRBJ1-5; possible D gene TRBD1, 6 bases. CDR3 length: 14 amino acids. V was pared by 2 bases and J by 4 bases, with 9 bases between. Per germline, CDR1 MDHEN and CDR2 SYDVKM. The chain's CDR3 is CASSLGGGNQPQHF. CDR3 sequence (DNA): TGTGCCAGCAGTTTAGGGGGCGGGAATCAGCCCCAGCATTTT.

The rearrangement uses TRBV6-5 and TRBJ1-5, with a possible D match to TRBD1 (5 bases). This CDR3 spans 14 amino acids. The germline V and J ends were trimmed by 6 bases and 0 bases, with 9 bases remaining between them. Germline CDR1 and CDR2: MNHEY and SVGAGI. CDR3 residues: CASRTGFSNQPQHF. Here the CDR3 DNA reads TGTGCCAGCAGAACAGGTTTTAGCAATCAGCCCCAGCATTTT.

This chain connects TRBV7-9 to TRBJ2-1; weak D call: TRBD2 (6 bases). CDR1 is SEHNR, CDR2 FQNEAQ, per germline (reference sequence). CDR3 length: 14 residues. V lost 5 bases and J 8 bases, leaving 16 bases between the germline ends. The CDR3 DNA follows: TGTGCCAGCAGCCCCGTGGAGGGCCCGGATGAGCAGTTCTTC. It translates to CASSPVEGPDEQFF. Full variable domain (missing parts from reference TRBV7-9 and TRBJ2-1): DTGVSQNPRHKITKRGQNVTFRCDPISEHNRLYWYRQTLGQGPEFLTYFQNEAQLEKSRLLSDRFSAERPKGSFSTLEIQRTEQGDSAMYLCASSPVEGPDEQFFGPGTRLTVL.

The rearrangement uses TRBV6-5 and TRBJ1-4; D not resolved. CDR1 is MNHEY and CDR2 is SVGAGI in the germline V gene. V lost 4 bases and J 8 bases, leaving 17 bases between the germline ends. The CDR3 extends over 15 amino acids. The CDR3 DNA reads as TGTGCCAGCAGTTCCAAGACTCATCCCGGCGAAAAACTGTTTTTT. As protein: CASSSKTHPGEKLFF.

The V call is TRBV5-1, the J call TRBJ2-1, with a tentative D call TRBD1 (6 bases). The CDR3 is made up of 13 amino acids. Looked up from germline, CDR1 is SGHRS and CDR2 is YFSETQ. Between the trimmed V and J ends, which lost 4 bases and 7 bases, there was a span of 12 bases. In DNA form, the CDR3 reads TGCGCCAGCAGCGCAACAGGGACAAATGAGCAGTTCTTC. Residues: CASSATGTNEQFF.

The chain joins TRBV4-2 to TRBJ2-1, with TRBD2 matching over 9 bases. CDR1 is LGHNA, CDR2 YNFKEQ, per germline. The CDR3 is 15 amino acids. J gave up 8 bases and V 4 bases, and 9 bases lay outside the gene matches. CDR3 bases: TGTGCCAGCAGCCCCCGGGGAGCGGGAGGCCATGAGCAGTTCTTC. Its protein is CASSPRGAGGHEQFF.

The V call is TRBV7-3, the J call TRBJ2-7; D gene uncertain. The germline V gene has CDR1 SGHTA and CDR2 FQGTGA. The CDR3 consists of 13 residues. Trimming stripped 5 bases from V and 1 base from J, with 9 bases between. CDR3 nucleotides: TGTGCCAGCAGCCCCCCCGGGTCCTACGAGCAGTACTTC. Amino acid sequence: CASSPPGSYEQYF.

The sample holds one count of this clone. The chain carries TRBV5-5 and TRBJ2-7; 12 bases align to TRBD2. The CDR3 covers 15 residues. The V segment lost 4 bases and the J segment 5 bases; nucleotides outside the gene matches: 7. Germline CDR1 reads SGHKS; CDR2 reads YYEKEE (reference sequence). The CDR3 spells CASSVLAGGIDEQYF. The CDR3 DNA sequence: TGTGCCAGCAGCGTACTAGCGGGAGGAATCGACGAGCAGTACTTC.

This clone has a single count. The rearrangement links TRBV19 to TRBJ1-1; D unclear. Between the trimmed V and J ends, which lost 5 bases and 0 bases, there was a span of 7 bases. Germline V CDR1 and CDR2: LNHDA, SQIVND (reference sequence). The CDR3 has 13 residues. CDR3 sequence reads: CASSSQLNTEAFF. The CDR3 DNA follows: TGTGCCAGTAGTTCGCAGTTGAACACTGAAGCTTTCTTT.

The V call is TRBV5-4, the J call TRBJ2-6, with D possibly being TRBD1 (5 bases). V was pared by 7 bases and J by 0 bases, with 11 bases between. Germline CDR1 reads SGHNT; CDR2 reads YYREEE (reference sequence). This CDR3 is 15 amino acids long. CDR3 sequence: CASQQVNSGANVLTF. The CDR3, as DNA: TGTGCCAGCCAACAGGTTAACTCTGGGGCCAACGTCCTGACTTTC.

Details on this clone: Other DNA sequences from this sample encode an identical CDR3 as well. The chain joins TRBV5-4 to TRBJ2-5; no definite D call. Germline CDR1 is SGHNT and CDR2 is YYREEE (reference sequence). V was pared by 0 bases and J by 3 bases, with 6 bases between. This CDR3 region has 13 residues. DNA for the CDR3: TGTGCCAGCAGCTTGGTCGCGGAAGAGACCCAGTACTTC. Its protein is CASSLVAEETQYF.

This sequence joins TRBV7-2 and TRBJ2-3; 7 bases map to TRBD2. V trimming: 3 bases; J trimming: 8 bases; junction bases outside the gene matches: 14. The CDR3 consists of 16 residues. Germline V gives CDR1 SGHTA, CDR2 FQGNSA. The CDR3 DNA is TGTGCCAGCAGCTTGGCGTCTAGCGGAGCCCGCCCTACGCAGTATTTT. Encoded protein: CASSLASSGARPTQYF.

This clone appeared once. The chain employs TRBV30 and TRBJ1-1; no clear D. Trimming removed 1 base from V and 9 bases from J, with 9 bases in between. Germline assignment: CDR1 GTSNPN and CDR2 SVGIG (reference sequence). This CDR3 is built from 11 residues. The CDR3 DNA reads TGTGCCTGGAGTGGCGACACCAAAGCTTTCTTT. This gives the protein CAWSGDTKAFF.

The chain couples TRBV27 to TRBJ2-1; 9 bases align to TRBD1. In germline, CDR1 is MNHEY, CDR2 SMNVEV (reference sequence). CDR3 length: 16 residues. V lost 8 bases to trimming and J lost 7 bases; unmatched junction nucleotides: 15. CDR3 protein: CASARGQGRLRNEQFF. As DNA, the CDR3 is TGTGCCAGCGCACGGGGACAGGGTCGACTCCGGAATGAGCAGTTCTTC.

The chain carries TRBV6-6 and TRBJ2-2; the D gene is possibly TRBD1 (5 bases). This CDR3 region has 15 residues. V was trimmed by 2 bases and J by 2 bases, leaving 9 bases between them. Germline loops: CDR1 MNHNY, CDR2 SVGAGI (reference sequence). DNA of the CDR3: TGTGCCAGCAGTTACCCGGACACTAACACCGGGGAGCTGTTTTTT. Amino acids: CASSYPDTNTGELFF.

V usage is TRBV7-2 and J usage is TRBJ1-2, with D perhaps TRBD1 (6 bases). Trimming stripped 5 bases from V and 4 bases from J, with 17 bases between. CDR1 and CDR2 (germline): SGHTA, FQGNSA. The CDR3 has 15 amino acids. This CDR3 is CASSVTGTNSYGYTF. The CDR3 region has the DNA TGTGCCAGCAGCGTGACCGGGACAAATAGCTATGGCTACACCTTC.

As regards this clone: The same CDR3 also results from other DNA sequences found in this sample. This chain joins TRBV7-9 and TRBJ2-3; D possibly corresponds to TRBD2 (7 bases). Trimming removed 5 bases at V and 4 bases at J, with 10 bases between. CDR1 and CDR2 from the germline V gene are SEHNR and FQNEAQ (reference sequence). The length of the CDR3 is 13 residues. CDR3 sequence: CASSPRGPDTQYF. CDR3 sequence (DNA): TGTGCCAGCAGCCCGCGGGGGCCAGATACGCAGTATTTT.

The gene calls are TRBV28 and TRBJ1-4, with a tentative D call TRBD1 (6 bases). This CDR3 comprises 14 residues. V shed 3 bases and J shed 13 bases, with 18 bases lying between them. Germline CDR1 is MDHEN and CDR2 is SYDVKM. For the CDR3, the DNA is TGTGCCAGCAGTTTTGGGGGACAAGAAAAAGGACTGTTTTTT. Protein sequence: CASSFGGQEKGLFF. Using reference TRBV28 and TRBJ1-4 for the parts outside the CDR3, the full variable domain is DVKVTQSSRYLVKRTGEKVFLECVQDMDHENMFWYRQDPGLGLRLIYFSYDVKMKEKGDIPEGYSVSREKKERFSLILESASTNQTSMYLCASSFGGQEKGLFFGSGTQLSVL.

The rearrangement links TRBV2 to TRBJ1-2; D perhaps matches TRBD1 (5 bases). This CDR3 has 13 residues. Trimming left V 3 bases short and J 3 bases short, with 8 bases between. Germline loops: CDR1 SNHLY, CDR2 FYNNEI. CDR3 sequence (DNA): TGTGCCAGCAGTGAGAAGGGGTACTATGGCTACACCTTC. This translates into CASSEKGYYGYTF.

The rearrangement joins TRBV13 to TRBJ2-1; D is uncertain. Deletions cut 4 bases from V and 8 bases from J, with 6 bases between. CDR3 length equals 11 residues. Germline CDR1 reads PRHDT; CDR2 reads FYEKMQ (reference sequence). CDR3 nucleotide sequence: TGTGCCAGCAGCTCCGGTTATGAGCAGTTCTTC. Translation gives CASSSGYEQFF.